This TCR beta chain was sequenced in a study of blood T cell repertoires in COVID-19. Study-level information: Donors in the United States, Italy and Spain gave samples during acute or convalescent COVID-19. PBMCs, B-cell-depleted T cells, or T cells provided the cDNA or gDNA that made up the material.

Trimming cost V 3 bases and J 0 bases, with 17 bases left between them. CDR1 and CDR2 (germline): SGHRS, YFSETQ. The CDR3 runs 17 residues. Measured with immunoSEQ multiplex PCR; TCRdb has only the in-frame clones, and not every one. Of about 50,000 clones listed, over 75% are singletons. The source is a human donor in a cohort sampled during active COVID-19. The sequencing input was peripheral blood. The chain combines TRBV5-1 with TRBJ2-3; D is uncertain. Written as DNA, the CDR3 is TGCGCCAGCAGCTCCCGCGCTGGTGGCGGAAGCACAGATACGCAGTATTTT. The encoded protein is CASSSRAGGGSTDTQYF.